The rows below give T cell receptor beta chains drawn from one sample of a study of cytomegalovirus exposure and HLA in healthy donors. Clones were sequenced by immunoSEQ multiplex PCR, and TCRdb holds only the in-frame ones, with some missing. The sample contains tens of thousands of clones, approximately 84% of which appear only once. The sample consisted of PBMCs. The receptors were gathered from a woman aged 18-30 years in good health and CMV-seropositive. Both conserved end residues are part of each CDR3. A D gene is named only where the DNA matches it firmly. For some rows the clone size is stated as once, few or many, or as a class when expanded; others skip it.

size,J,V,D,DNA,CDR3
-,TRBJ1-6,TRBV6-5,-,TGTGCCAGCAGTGTTATGGAGGGTTCTAATTCACCCCTCCACTTT,CASSVMEGSNSPLHF
-,TRBJ2-7,TRBV4-2,TRBD2,TGTGCCAGCAGCCAACAGTCGGGGGGGCCGCACGAGCAGTACTTC,CASSQQSGGPHEQYF
-,TRBJ2-4,TRBV27,TRBD2,TGTGCCAGCAGTTTAACTAGCGGGGGGGCCGCCAAAAACATTCAGTACTTC,CASSLTSGGAAKNIQYF
-,TRBJ2-3,TRBV6-5,TRBD1,TGTGCCAGCAGTCACAGGGGGCACCTCACAGATACGCAGTATTTT,CASSHRGHLTDTQYF
-,TRBJ1-6,TRBV6-4,TRBD1,TGTGCCAGCAGCCCAGACAGGGCTTATAATTCACCCCTCCACTTT,CASSPDRAYNSPLHF
-,TRBJ2-7,TRBV2,TRBD1,TGTGCCAGCAGTAGGTCCCCCCCGGGACAGGGAAGCGAGCAGTACTTC,CASSRSPPGQGSEQYF
-,TRBJ1-5,TRBV11-2,TRBD1,TGTGCCAGCAGCTTAGACTGGACAGGGAATCAGCCCCAGCATTTT,CASSLDWTGNQPQHF
-,TRBJ2-3,TRBV28,TRBD2,TGTGCCAGCATCGCCGAGGGCACTAGCGGGGGGGGGTCAGATACGCAGTATTTT,CASIAEGTSGGGSDTQYF
-,TRBJ1-6,TRBV19,TRBD1,TGTGCCAGTAGTATAGCGGCGGGGACAGGGTATAATTCACCCCTCCACTTT,CASSIAAGTGYNSPLHF
-,TRBJ2-1,TRBV6-5,-,TGTGCCAGCAGTTACTCAGGGAGTTTGTCCTACAATGAGCAGTTCTTC,CASSYSGSLSYNEQFF
-,TRBJ2-7,TRBV5-6,-,TGTGCCAGCAGCTACGGACAGCCAGCCTACGAGCAGTACTTC,CASSYGQPAYEQYF
-,TRBJ1-4,TRBV19,-,TGTGCCAGTAGTACTTTACAGGCGGGGGATGAAAAACTGTTTTTT,CASSTLQAGDEKLFF
once,TRBJ2-2,TRBV6-4,TRBD1,TGTGCCAGCGGCCGGGACAGGGCTACTGGGGAGCTGTTTTTT,CASGRDRATGELFF
-,TRBJ2-5,TRBV28,-,TGTGCCAGCAAGAGGATACAAGAGACCCAGTACTTC,CASKRIQETQYF
once,TRBJ1-2,TRBV6-5,-,TGTGCCAGCAGTTACTCGGGGCAGCCGGTCGTAGGAAGCTACACCTTC,CASSYSGQPVVGSYTF
-,TRBJ2-7,TRBV10-2,TRBD1,TGCGCCAGCAGTACGCGACAGGGGATCTACGAGCAGTACTTC,CASSTRQGIYEQYF
-,TRBJ1-1,TRBV4-1,-,TGCGCCAGCAAATCGTCGGAGGGCTATATTGAAGCTTTCTTT,CASKSSEGYIEAFF
few,TRBJ2-5,TRBV9,TRBD2,TGTGCCAGCAGCGGCCCCACTAGCGGGGGTCAAGAGACCCAGTACTTC,CASSGPTSGGQETQYF
-,TRBJ1-5,TRBV4-1,-,TGCGCCAGCAGCCAAGCGACTGGCGTTGGGCCCCAGCATTTT,CASSQATGVGPQHF
-,TRBJ2-5,TRBV5-1,-,TGCGCCAGCAGCTTTCCCGGGCAAGAGACCCAGTACTTC,CASSFPGQETQYF
-,TRBJ1-5,TRBV5-1,TRBD1,TGCGCCAGCAGCTCGGGGGACAGGGGGAACCAGCCCCAGCATTTT,CASSSGDRGNQPQHF
-,TRBJ1-4,TRBV30,-,TGTGCCTGGAGTTTGGCGGAAACAAATGAAAAACTGTTTTTT,CAWSLAETNEKLFF
-,TRBJ2-7,TRBV11-2,TRBD1,TGTGCCAGCAGCTCCGGACAGGGCATCTACGAGCAGTACTTC,CASSSGQGIYEQYF
-,TRBJ2-5,TRBV9,TRBD2,TGTGCCAGCAGCTCCGACCGACTAGCGGGGGGCCAAGAGACCCAGTACTTC,CASSSDRLAGGQETQYF
-,TRBJ2-3,TRBV10-1,-,TGCGCCAGCGCAAGAGGCTCGGGGGTGTCAGATACGCAGTATTTT,CASARGSGVSDTQYF
-,TRBJ2-3,TRBV7-6,TRBD2,TGTGCCAGCAGCTTAGGGGCGGGGGGCACAGATACGCAGTATTTT,CASSLGAGGTDTQYF
-,TRBJ2-7,TRBV2,-,TGTGCCAGCTTCGCGTCGCCCTACGAGCAGTACTTC,CASFASPYEQYF
-,TRBJ2-7,TRBV28,-,TGTGCCAGCAGTTTAGGGGACAACCCCTACGAGCAGTACTTC,CASSLGDNPYEQYF
-,TRBJ1-2,TRBV15,TRBD1,TGTGCCACCAGCAGAGAAGACAGGGATTTTTATGGCTACACCTTC,CATSREDRDFYGYTF
few,TRBJ1-5,TRBV28,-,TGTGCCAGCAGGGCGGCCAATCAGCCCCAGCATTTT,CASRAANQPQHF
-,TRBJ1-6,TRBV18,-,TGTGCCAGCTCACCACTTGAGGGCCTCCCCCTCCACTTT,CASSPLEGLPLHF
-,TRBJ2-1,TRBV9,TRBD2,TGTGCCAGCAGCGCCCTCGGGGGGGGTGGGTACAATGAGCAGTTCTTC,CASSALGGGGYNEQFF
-,TRBJ1-1,TRBV28,-,TGTGCCAGCAGTTCCGGACTGGGGAACACTGAAGCTTTCTTT,CASSSGLGNTEAFF
-,TRBJ2-5,TRBV9,TRBD2,TGTGCCAGCAGCGTGACGGGGACTAGCGGACAAGAGACCCAGTACTTC,CASSVTGTSGQETQYF
-,TRBJ1-2,TRBV13,TRBD1,TGTGCCAGCAGCCGCACCGGGACAGGGAGGAACTATGGCTACACCTTC,CASSRTGTGRNYGYTF
-,TRBJ2-2,TRBV4-1,TRBD1,TGCGCCAGCAGCCAAGGAGGGGGCCGGGCCGGGGAGCTGTTTTTT,CASSQGGGRAGELFF
-,TRBJ2-7,TRBV6-5,-,TGTGCCAGCAAGATCGGACAAGCAACATATGAGCAGTACTTC,CASKIGQATYEQYF
-,TRBJ1-5,TRBV6-1,TRBD1,TGTGCCAGCAGTGAATCACAGGGGCGGTATCAGCCCCAGCATTTT,CASSESQGRYQPQHF
-,TRBJ2-5,TRBV5-1,TRBD2,TGCGCCAGCAATGCGGGGGGGCGGGAGACCCAGTACTTC,CASNAGGRETQYF
-,TRBJ2-6,TRBV4-3,-,TGCGCCAGCAGCCCGGTGGAGGGATCTGGGGCCAACGTCCTGACTTTC,CASSPVEGSGANVLTF
-,TRBJ1-3,TRBV30,TRBD1,TGTGCCTGGAGGGCGACAGGGGCTGGAAACACCATATATTTT,CAWRATGAGNTIYF
-,TRBJ1-2,TRBV5-6,TRBD1,TGTGCCAGCAGCTTACAGGGGCCCTATGGCTACACCTTC,CASSLQGPYGYTF
few,TRBJ2-3,TRBV18,TRBD1,TGTGCCAGCTCACGGGACAGGTCGTCAGATACGCAGTATTTT,CASSRDRSSDTQYF
-,TRBJ1-1,TRBV9,TRBD1,TGTGCCAGCAGCGCTCAGGGGGGTGGAACTGAAGCTTTCTTT,CASSAQGGGTEAFF
-,TRBJ1-2,TRBV6-6,TRBD1,TGTGCCAGCAGCCGAATACAGGGGGCAGGCTATGGCTACACCTTC,CASSRIQGAGYGYTF
-,TRBJ2-7,TRBV28,TRBD1,TGTGCCAGCAAGCAGGGGGCAGCATACGAGCAGTACTTC,CASKQGAAYEQYF
-,TRBJ2-3,TRBV14,-,TGTGCCAGCAGCCTTTCCCCAGGGTTTGACGTAGATACGCAGTATTTT,CASSLSPGFDVDTQYF
-,TRBJ2-5,TRBV7-6,-,TGTGCCAGCAGCTACTCCGGGACTGCTGGGACCCAGTACTTC,CASSYSGTAGTQYF